One sample yielded the 19 T cell receptor beta chains listed below, sequenced in a study of blood T cell repertoires in COVID-19. The table came from immunoSEQ multiplex PCR; TCRdb's copy has only in-frame clones and leaves some out. This table has under 500,000 clones, 80% to 90% appearing once. The sequenced material came from PBMCs or T cells enriched from blood (not recorded which). Receptors originate from a man in his thirties or forties who had recovered from COVID-19.

The rearrangement joins TRBV28 to TRBJ1-5, with D perhaps matching TRBD1 (5 bases). Germline CDR1 reads MDHEN; CDR2 reads SYDVKM. The ends were cut back, 7 bases at V and 7 bases at J, with 20 bases in the middle. This CDR3 is built from 15 residues. CDR3 sequence reads: CASNRPSPSGQPQHF. The DNA for the CDR3 is TGTGCCAGCAACCGTCCCAGCCCATCAGGGCAGCCCCAGCATTTT.

The chain uses TRBV28 and TRBJ1-5; D is ambiguous. Trimming removed 2 bases at V and 4 bases at J, with 12 bases between. The germline CDR1 and CDR2 sequences are MDHEN and SYDVKM. The CDR3 covers 15 residues. CDR3 residues: CASSLARVGNQPQHF. The CDR3 bases are TGTGCCAGCAGTTTAGCCCGGGTTGGAAATCAGCCCCAGCATTTT.

This sequence joins TRBV3-1 (or the pseudogene TRBV3-2) and TRBJ2-7, with 12 bases aligning to TRBD1. CDR1 is LGHDT, CDR2 YNNKEL, per germline (reference sequence). J lost 9 bases, V lost 4 bases, and 10 bases had no gene match. This CDR3 region has 15 residues. This CDR3 reads CASSRPGQGALGQYF. CDR3 nucleotide sequence: TGTGCCAGCAGCCGCCCGGGACAGGGGGCGCTGGGGCAGTACTTC.

The chain is built from TRBV25-1 and TRBJ1-4, with 10 nucleotides matching TRBD1. The CDR3 loop spans 15 amino acids. V was pared by 4 bases and J by 8 bases, with 7 bases of the junction left unmatched. Germline CDR1 and CDR2: MGHDK and SYGVNS. The CDR3 loop is CASSVSGTGVEKLFF. For the CDR3, the DNA is TGTGCCAGCAGTGTCTCCGGGACAGGGGTCGAAAAACTGTTTTTT.

V and J are TRBV3-1 (or the pseudogene TRBV3-2) and TRBJ1-1; unclear D gene. V lost 0 bases and J lost 4, with 9 bases in between. Per germline, CDR1 LGHDT and CDR2 YNNKEL (reference sequence). The CDR3 is made up of 14 amino acids. This chain's CDR3 is CASSQDGRGTEAFF. The CDR3, as DNA: TGTGCCAGCAGCCAAGATGGACGGGGCACTGAAGCTTTCTTT.

This clone came up a few times. The V and J genes are TRBV25-1 and TRBJ1-5, with D tentatively TRBD1 (6 bases). CDR1 and CDR2 (germline): MGHDK, SYGVNS. The CDR3 runs 14 residues. Deletions cut 2 bases from V and 9 bases from J, with 14 bases between. The CDR3 reads CASSEPGQSRPQHF. In DNA, the CDR3 is TGTGCCAGCAGTGAACCGGGACAATCTCGGCCCCAGCATTTT.

The J gene is TRBJ2-1, the V gene TRBV6-5, with TRBD1 matching 7 bases. The CDR3 spans 15 residues. V gave up 6 bases and J gave up 5 bases; unmatched junction bases: 10. The germline CDR1 and CDR2 sequences are MNHEY and SVGAGI. The CDR3 DNA sequence: TGTGCCAGCAGGGCTTTTGGGACAGTACACAATGAGCAGTTCTTC. This sequence encodes CASRAFGTVHNEQFF.

V usage is TRBV19 and J usage is TRBJ1-4, with D perhaps matching TRBD1 (5 bases). Germline values: CDR1 LNHDA, CDR2 SQIVND (reference sequence). The V end lost 0 bases, the J end lost 9 bases, and 14 bases lay between the germline ends. CDR3 length equals 15 residues. The CDR3 bases are TGTGCCAGTAGTATAGACCTCGGGGGGATGCAAAAACTGTTTTTT. It is translated as CASSIDLGGMQKLFF.

The chain employs TRBV6-2 or TRBV6-3 and TRBJ1-1; 7 bases fit TRBD1. CDR1 is MNHEY, CDR2 SVGEGT, per germline. This CDR3 is 13 amino acids long. Germline trimming cut 5 bases from V and 5 bases from J; bases unmatched to any gene: 5. The CDR3 nucleotides read TGTGCCAGCAGTACGACAGGGTCGACTGAAGCTTTCTTT. Translation gives CASSTTGSTEAFF.

V usage is TRBV4-1 and J usage is TRBJ1-1; no clear D gene. Looked up from germline, CDR1 is MGHRA and CDR2 is YSYEKL. The CDR3 consists of 13 residues. The V and J ends lost 1 base and 7 bases respectively, with 10 bases between them. The CDR3 bases are TGCGCCAGCAGCCAAGCACAGAAGTATGAAGCTTTCTTT. Residues: CASSQAQKYEAFF.

This sequence joins TRBV27 and TRBJ1-2; D uncertain. V was trimmed by 6 bases and J by 4 bases, leaving 24 bases between them. The CDR3 is 17 amino acids. Germline V CDR1 and CDR2: MNHEY, SMNVEV (reference sequence). CDR3 coding DNA: TGTGCCAGCAGCTCGATGCGGGGTTCTTTCTTTATCTATGGCTACACCTTC. Residues: CASSSMRGSFFIYGYTF.

The chain links TRBV2 to TRBJ1-4; D call uncertain. CDR3 length: 14 residues. Germline assignment: CDR1 SNHLY and CDR2 FYNNEI. V was shortened by 4 bases and J by 0 bases, with 6 bases between the two germline ends. The CDR3 reads CASSAGTTNEKLFF. The CDR3 nucleotides are TGTGCCAGCAGTGCCGGGACAACTAATGAAAAACTGTTTTTT.

This clone has a single count. The chain employs TRBV5-1 and TRBJ1-6, with D maybe TRBD1 (5 bases). This CDR3 contains 16 residues. Trimming removed 2 bases at V and 10 bases at J, with 19 bases between. Per the germline V gene, CDR1 is SGHRS and CDR2 is YFSETQ. The CDR3 nucleotides read TGCGCCAGCAGCTTAAATGTAGGAGGGACGGGATCACCCCTCCACTTT. Translation gives CASSLNVGGTGSPLHF. The full variable domain, with the rest looked up from reference TRBV5-1 and TRBJ1-6, is KAGVTQTPRYLIKTRGQQVTLSCSPISGHRSVSWYQQTPGQGLQFLFEYFSETQRNKGNFPGRFSGRQFSNSRSEMNVSTLELGDSALYLCASSLNVGGTGSPLHFGNGTRLTVT.

This clone occurred once. The chain couples TRBV5-1 to TRBJ1-4; 7 bases match TRBD1. Losses at the gene ends were 7 bases for V and 5 bases for J; bases not matched to a gene: 8. The CDR3 sequence is 14 residues long. Germline CDR1 SGHRS, CDR2 YFSETQ. CDR3 DNA: TGCGCCAGCGGACAGGACCTCTGGAATGAAAAACTGTTTTTT. Translation: CASGQDLWNEKLFF.

This chain joins TRBV5-1 and TRBJ1-1; TRBD1 matches at 9 bases. The CDR3 sequence is 15 residues long. CDR1 and CDR2 (germline): SGHRS, YFSETQ. Trimming cost V 3 bases and J 6 bases; bases outside gene matches: 9. The CDR3, as DNA: TGCGCCAGCAGCTCGTCAACAGGGGGCTGGGCTGAAGCTTTCTTT. It is translated as CASSSSTGGWAEAFF.

This rearrangement joins TRBV28 to TRBJ1-4; 8 bases map to TRBD1. This CDR3 comprises 17 residues. The J segment lost 8 bases and the V segment lost 3 bases, leaving 14 bases of the junction unmatched. CDR1 and CDR2 from the germline V gene are MDHEN and SYDVKM. The CDR3 nucleotides read TGTGCCAGCAGTTTTTTGTTCAGGGGGCGCGAATACGAAAAACTGTTTTTT. It is translated as CASSFLFRGREYEKLFF.

On this clone itself: Within the sample, other DNA sequences also encode this same CDR3. V is TRBV2 and J is TRBJ2-7, with TRBD1 matching over 9 bases. The V and J ends lost 5 bases and 4 bases, in that order; junction bases with no gene match: 6. Germline V gives CDR1 SNHLY, CDR2 FYNNEI. The CDR3 runs to 14 residues. CDR3 in DNA: TGTGCCAGCAGTCCGGGACAGGGACCTTACGAGCAGTACTTC. It encodes CASSPGQGPYEQYF.

The chain employs TRBV5-5 and TRBJ2-7; 8 nucleotides agree with TRBD1. With 1 base clipped from V and 6 bases from J, the junction kept 3 bases outside the gene matches. Germline assignment: CDR1 SGHKS and CDR2 YYEKEE (reference sequence). The CDR3 extends over 13 amino acids. DNA for the CDR3: TGTGCCAGCAGCTTGACAGGGGGAAGCGAGCAGTACTTC. This encodes CASSLTGGSEQYF.

This rearrangement joins TRBV27 to TRBJ2-7, with a weak D call TRBD2 (6 bases). CDR1 MNHEY and CDR2 SMNVEV come from the germline V gene (reference sequence). Trimming shortened V by 3 bases and J by 3 bases, and 15 bases separated the two germline ends. This CDR3 contains 15 residues. The CDR3, as DNA: TGTGCCAGCAGTTTTTACCCGGGACTCCTCTACGAGCAGTACTTC. Translating it yields CASSFYPGLLYEQYF.